The present T cell receptor beta chain was sequenced within a study of blood T cell repertoires in COVID-19. Method: immunoSEQ multiplex PCR; TCRdb's copy keeps in-frame clones and lacks some. Of about 82,000 clones in the sample, about four fifths were seen once. The germline CDR1 and CDR2 sequences are MGHRA and YSYEKL. The CDR3 contains 15 residues. With V trimmed by 8 bases and J by 4 bases, 7 bases remained unmatched. The clonotype comes from a middle-aged woman with active or convalescent COVID-19. The V gene is TRBV4-1, the J gene TRBJ2-1; 11 bases match TRBD2. Sequencing was performed on peripheral blood. The CDR3 is CASGLAGGEYNEQFF. DNA for the CDR3: TGCGCCAGCGGGCTAGCGGGGGGCGAATACAATGAGCAGTTCTTC.